This T cell receptor (beta chain) was retrieved from a study of T cells expressing NK-cell markers. Overall study context: Within the sequenced cohort of eight donors, seven exhibited HCMV seropositivity and one was seronegative.

Study results and caveats: A range of roughly 1.0-8% of CD8+ T cells consisted of dominant NKG2C+ clonotypes in 6 or 7 donors. Similarly, these clonotypes led the CD3+CD56-NKG2C+ fraction as well in a few donors.

The CDR3 spans 17 residues. CDR1 and CDR2 from the germline V gene are KGHSH and LQKENI. Turning to this clonotype: The antigen remains unidentified.

Reprocessing the 5' RACE reads, TCRdb reports a single entry for every CDR3 protein and omits DNA. This table lists about 260,000 distinct CDR3 sequences. The chain employs TRBV18 and TRBJ2-1. This sequence was found in a man between 18 and 35 years old in good health. Sequenced sample: blood T cells: a sorted CD56 or NKG2C T cell subset, CD4+ or CD8+ T cells, or bulk PBMC T cells (not recorded which). This chain's CDR3 is CASSPLIQGSSYNEQFF.